Each of the 26 T cell receptor beta chains below was sequenced from the same sample in a study of shared clonotypes between healthy human individuals. Some clones are missing from TCRdb's copy, which holds only in-frame ones; the method was immunoSEQ multiplex PCR. The profile shows some 2 million clones, approximately 95% of them singletons. The source material was naive CD4+ T cells sorted from blood. Subset given: CD45RA+ positively selected. The receptors come from a man younger than 35 in good health.

This chain uses TRBV18 with TRBJ2-1; 7 nucleotides align to TRBD1. This CDR3 spans 13 amino acids. V lost 3 bases and J lost 5; bases outside the gene matches: 1. Germline V gene sequence: CDR1 KGHSH, CDR2 LQKENI. The CDR3: CASSPGQNNEQFF. CDR3 DNA sequence: TGTGCCAGCTCACCGGGACAGAACAATGAGCAGTTCTTC.

The V call is TRBV30, the J call TRBJ2-5; a weak D match, TRBD1 (8 bases). V gave up 2 bases and J gave up 2 bases, with 24 bases separating them. CDR1 and CDR2 from the germline V gene are GTSNPN and SVGIG (reference sequence). This CDR3 comprises 18 residues. The CDR3 sequence: CAWSIRQGIWEGQETQYF. As DNA, the CDR3 is TGTGCCTGGAGTATCAGACAGGGGATTTGGGAGGGGCAAGAGACCCAGTACTTC.

This chain links TRBV5-1 with TRBJ2-1, with TRBD2 identical over 8 bases. V lost 1 base, J lost 8 bases, and 8 bases stayed unmatched. The CDR3 has 15 amino acids. In germline, CDR1 is SGHRS, CDR2 YFSETQ. CDR3 nucleotides: TGCGCCAGCAGCTTGAAGGGACTAGTAAGCTATGAGCAGTTCTTC. Its translation: CASSLKGLVSYEQFF.

The rearrangement links TRBV10-2 to TRBJ1-1; 9 bases are a match to TRBD1. The ends lost 5 bases at V and 8 bases at J; junction bases unmatched: 9. The CDR3 contains 14 residues. Germline V gene data show CDR1 as WSHSY and CDR2 as SAAADI. The CDR3 is CASSRTGDIEEAFF. The CDR3 nucleotides read TGCGCCAGCAGTAGGACAGGGGATATAGAAGAAGCTTTCTTT.

The chain joins TRBV5-4 to TRBJ2-3; TRBD1 matches 11 bases. Germline V gives CDR1 SGHNT, CDR2 YYREEE (reference sequence). V gave up 3 bases and J gave up 5 bases; unmatched junction bases: 5. The CDR3 is 15 amino acids. In nucleotides, the CDR3 is TGTGCCAGCAGCTGGGGACAGGGGGTAGTAGATACGCAGTATTTT. Protein product: CASSWGQGVVDTQYF.

V and J are TRBV6-1 and TRBJ1-3; a possible D gene is TRBD1 (6 bases). The V gene lost 8 bases and the J gene lost 0 bases, with 11 bases spanning the gap. The V gene's germline CDR1 is MNHNS and CDR2 SASEGT. This CDR3 contains 14 residues. CDR3 nucleotides: TGTGCCAGCGGGGGACACGTCTCTGGAAACACCATATATTTT. Translated, it gives CASGGHVSGNTIYF.

V usage is TRBV11-2 and J usage is TRBJ2-2, with D uncertain. Trimming pared 2 bases from V and 7 bases from J, leaving 2 bases between. This CDR3 comprises 11 residues. CDR1 and CDR2 from the germline V gene are SGHAT and FQNNGV. The CDR3 DNA sequence: TGTGCCAGCAGCTTAAACGGGGAGCTGTTTTTT. It is translated as CASSLNGELFF.

Points on this clone: One end of the junction is discordant with germline, which a read error may explain. The V and J genes are TRBV7-7 and TRBJ1-5, with D uncertain. CDR1 and CDR2 (germline): SSHAT, FNYEAQ (reference sequence). The length of the CDR3 is 13 residues. The CDR3 nucleotides are TGTGCTAGCAGCACGTCCCCAAATCAGCCCCAGCATTTT. This codes for CASSTSPNQPQHF.

The rearrangement links TRBV10-3 to TRBJ1-6; 9 bases fit TRBD1. The CDR3 extends over 15 amino acids. Unmatched junction bases numbered 14, after V lost 8 bases and J lost 12 bases. Germline-derived CDR1 and CDR2 are ENHRY and SYGVKD. CDR3 amino acids: CAIRADRGSFLPLHF. The CDR3 DNA reads as TGTGCCATCCGGGCTGACAGGGGGTCCTTCCTACCCCTCCACTTT.

The chain is built from TRBV2 and TRBJ1-5; D is undetermined. Germline V gene sequence: CDR1 SNHLY, CDR2 FYNNEI. CDR3 length: 14 residues. The V gene lost 0 bases and the J gene lost 4 bases, with 7 bases spanning the gap. The CDR3 here is CASSEASQNQPQHF. The CDR3 DNA reads as TGTGCCAGCAGTGAAGCGTCACAGAATCAGCCCCAGCATTTT.

This clone was seen once. V usage is TRBV28 and J usage is TRBJ1-1; D not certain. V shed 1 base and J shed 0 bases, with 9 bases lying between them. Germline V gene data show CDR1 as MDHEN and CDR2 as SYDVKM. This CDR3 region has 15 residues. For the CDR3, the DNA is TGTGCCAGCAGTTTATTCAAGGGTATGAACACTGAAGCTTTCTTT. Protein product: CASSLFKGMNTEAFF.

Regarding this clone: At the DNA level, this CDR3 is encoded by other sequences in the same sample as well. The gene calls are TRBV28 and TRBJ1-3; tentative D call: TRBD1 (5 bases). CDR1 and CDR2 (germline): MDHEN, SYDVKM. The CDR3 has 14 amino acids. Trimming shortened V by 4 bases and J by 1 base, and 8 bases separated the two germline ends. This CDR3 is CASSSGGSGNTIYF. The CDR3 DNA is TGTGCCAGCAGTTCCGGGGGTTCTGGAAACACCATATATTTT. The full variable domain, with the rest looked up from reference TRBV28 and TRBJ1-3, is DVKVTQSSRYLVKRTGEKVFLECVQDMDHENMFWYRQDPGLGLRLIYFSYDVKMKEKGDIPEGYSVSREKKERFSLILESASTNQTSMYLCASSSGGSGNTIYFGEGSWLTVV.

This chain connects TRBV5-1 to TRBJ2-3, with 12 bases that match TRBD2. The CDR3 is 16 amino acids. The germline gives CDR1 SGHRS, CDR2 YFSETQ. V gave up 4 bases and J gave up 2 bases; unmatched junction bases: 5. DNA for the CDR3: TGCGCCAGCAGCAGCCCTAGCGGGAGGGACACAGATACGCAGTATTTT. It specifies CASSSPSGRDTDTQYF. The full variable domain, rest sourced from reference TRBV5-1 and TRBJ2-3, is KAGVTQTPRYLIKTRGQQVTLSCSPISGHRSVSWYQQTPGQGLQFLFEYFSETQRNKGNFPGRFSGRQFSNSRSEMNVSTLELGDSALYLCASSSPSGRDTDTQYFGPGTRLTVL.

The CDR3, as DNA: TGTGCCAGCAGCTTAAGGGGCCACAATGAGCAGTTCTTC. This gives the protein CASSLRGHNEQFF. V gene TRBV7-9 combines with J gene TRBJ2-1; tentative D call: TRBD1 (5 bases). CDR3 length: 13 amino acids. Germline assignment: CDR1 SEHNR and CDR2 FQNEAQ (reference sequence). Trimming removed 2 bases at V and 5 bases at J, with 7 bases between. The complete variable domain, with remaining parts taken from reference TRBV7-9 and TRBJ2-1, reads DTGVSQNPRHKITKRGQNVTFRCDPISEHNRLYWYRQTLGQGPEFLTYFQNEAQLEKSRLLSDRFSAERPKGSFSTLEIQRTEQGDSAMYLCASSLRGHNEQFFGPGTRLTVL.

The chain recombines TRBV9 with TRBJ2-7; 12 bases are shared with TRBD2. There are 18 residues in the CDR3. Losses at the gene ends were 2 bases for V and 6 bases for J; bases not matched to a gene: 15. CDR1 SGDLS and CDR2 YYNGEE come from the germline V gene. The DNA of the CDR3 is TGTGCCAGCAGCGTTCCGGGATCCGGGCTAGCGGGAGGGCGCGAGCAGTACTTC. This translates into CASSVPGSGLAGGREQYF.

The chain has TRBV11-2 and TRBJ1-5, with D unresolved. The length of the CDR3 is 12 residues. The germline CDR1 and CDR2 sequences are SGHAT and FQNNGV. V was clipped by 5 bases and J by 6 bases, with 8 bases between them. As DNA, the CDR3 is TGTGCCAGCAGCCGTATGGGTCAGCCCCAGCATTTT. This sequence encodes CASSRMGQPQHF.

In this sample, this clone turned up once. The rearrangement joins TRBV5-1 to TRBJ2-7; 9 positions agree with TRBD2. The germline V gene encodes CDR1 SGHRS and CDR2 YFSETQ. The length of the CDR3 is 16 residues. V gave up 2 bases and J gave up 2 bases; unmatched junction bases: 8. CDR3 sequence reads: CASSLGSSGTPYEQYF. The CDR3 DNA reads TGCGCCAGCAGCTTAGGGTCTAGCGGGACCCCCTACGAGCAGTACTTC.

V usage is TRBV25-1 and J usage is TRBJ2-7, with D perhaps TRBD1 (6 bases). Trimming stripped 5 bases from V and 1 base from J, with 12 bases between. The CDR3 contains 14 residues. In germline, CDR1 is MGHDK, CDR2 SYGVNS. DNA for the CDR3: TGTGCCAGCAGTAAAACAGGGCCTTCCTACGAGCAGTACTTC. Protein: CASSKTGPSYEQYF.

The J gene is TRBJ1-3, the V gene TRBV5-1; no reliable D call. CDR1 is SGHRS and CDR2 is YFSETQ in the germline V gene. This CDR3 contains 13 residues. V was cut by 5 bases and J by 7 bases, with 13 bases left in between. As DNA, the CDR3 is TGCGCCAGCAGAGATGAAAAACTCAACACCATATATTTT. Its translation: CASRDEKLNTIYF.

V gene TRBV28 combines with J gene TRBJ2-5; 8 positions agree with TRBD1. Per germline, CDR1 MDHEN and CDR2 SYDVKM. The CDR3 sequence is 14 residues long. V was clipped by 2 bases and J by 5 bases; unmatched bases: 4. This CDR3 reads CASSLPGGMETQYF. The CDR3 DNA reads TGTGCCAGCAGTTTACCAGGGGGCATGGAGACCCAGTACTTC. The variable domain in full, completed from reference TRBV28 and TRBJ2-5, reads DVKVTQSSRYLVKRTGEKVFLECVQDMDHENMFWYRQDPGLGLRLIYFSYDVKMKEKGDIPEGYSVSREKKERFSLILESASTNQTSMYLCASSLPGGMETQYFGPGTRLLVL.

This sequence joins TRBV29-1 and TRBJ2-3; 7 nucleotides line up with TRBD1. Germline V gene lookup returns CDR1 SQVTM and CDR2 ANQGSEA. Trimming removed 7 bases from V and 1 base from J; junction bases left unmatched: 8. CDR3 length: 14 amino acids. The DNA for the CDR3 is TGCAGCGCCCAATGGGACAGCGGCACAGATACGCAGTATTTT. Its protein is CSAQWDSGTDTQYF.

Comment on this clone: The sample contains more than one DNA sequence encoding this CDR3. V gene TRBV9 combines with J gene TRBJ2-7; D might be TRBD1 or TRBD2, each matching 6 bases. V was cut by 0 bases and J by 0 bases, with 7 bases left in between. The CDR3 has 14 residues. Looked up from germline, CDR1 is SGDLS and CDR2 is YYNGEE. CDR3 coding DNA: TGTGCCAGCAGCGTAGAGGGGGGCTCCTACGAGCAGTACTTC. It encodes CASSVEGGSYEQYF.

The chain combines TRBV7-2 with TRBJ1-1; 9 bases are a match to TRBD1. The CDR3 has 12 residues. Trimming took 5 bases from V and 6 from J; bases not matched to a gene: 1. Germline-derived CDR1 and CDR2 are SGHTA and FQGNSA. The CDR3 DNA is TGTGCCAGCAGCCGGGACAGGGCTGAAGCTTTCTTT. It yields the protein CASSRDRAEAFF.

This chain links TRBV11-1 with TRBJ2-7; 9 bases line up with TRBD1. Germline assignment: CDR1 SGHAT and CDR2 FQDESV (reference sequence). CDR3 length: 15 residues. V shed 0 bases and J 1 base; nucleotides not matched to a gene: 1. The DNA of the CDR3 is TGTGCCAGCAGCTTAGCGGGGACAGGGTCCTACGAGCAGTACTTC. It yields the protein CASSLAGTGSYEQYF.

CDR3 DNA: TGTGCCAGCAGTGAAGCGGCGATTCGGACAGGGTTTAACTATGGCTACACCTTC. It specifies CASSEAAIRTGFNYGYTF. The genes are TRBV6-1 and TRBJ1-2; 8 bases line up with TRBD1. CDR3 length equals 18 residues. The J segment lost 1 base and the V segment lost 0 bases, leaving 10 bases of the junction unmatched. Germline V gene lookup returns CDR1 MNHNS and CDR2 SASEGT.

The chain employs TRBV28 and TRBJ1-5; D not certain. Germline-derived CDR1 and CDR2 are MDHEN and SYDVKM. Trimming took off 3 bases at V and 2 bases at J, with 8 bases between the two ends. This CDR3 is 14 amino acids long. DNA of the CDR3: TGTGCCAGCAGTTTTAAGTGGGGCAATCAGCCCCAGCATTTT. This gives the protein CASSFKWGNQPQHF.